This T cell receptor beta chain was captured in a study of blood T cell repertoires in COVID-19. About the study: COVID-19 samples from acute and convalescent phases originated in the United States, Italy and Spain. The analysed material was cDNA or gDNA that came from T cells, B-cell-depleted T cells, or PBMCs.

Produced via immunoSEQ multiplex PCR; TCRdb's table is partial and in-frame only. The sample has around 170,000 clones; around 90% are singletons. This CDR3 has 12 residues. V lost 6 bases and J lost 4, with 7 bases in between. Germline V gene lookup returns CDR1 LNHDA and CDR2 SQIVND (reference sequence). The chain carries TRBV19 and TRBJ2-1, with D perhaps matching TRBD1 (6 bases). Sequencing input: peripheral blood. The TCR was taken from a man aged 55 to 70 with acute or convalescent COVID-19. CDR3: CASRRGYNEQFF. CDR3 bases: TGTGCCAGTAGAAGGGGGTACAATGAGCAGTTCTTC.